This T cell receptor (beta chain) was identified during a study of technical replicates of blood from a few donors. This table comes from immunoSEQ multiplex PCR, and its TCRdb copy is limited to in-frame clones, with some not included. The profile shows roughly 12,000 clones, 90% to 95% of them singletons. The V and J ends lost 3 bases and 6 bases respectively, with 6 bases between them. Germline-derived CDR1 and CDR2 are MNHEY and SMNVEV (reference sequence). The CDR3 totals 12 residues. Sequenced: PBMCs. J is TRBJ2-1 and V is TRBV27; no clear D. This sequence originates from a human donor in good health. The CDR3 region has the DNA TGTGCCAGCAGTTTGTATCCCAATGAGCAGTTCTTC. Its translation is CASSLYPNEQFF.